This T cell receptor beta chain was retrieved from a study of T cell responses to AZD1222 COVID-19 vaccine. Study results and caveats: Among vaccine-associated CD4 TCRs, coverage spanned spike, with dominance at 160-218 and 743-854.

As concerns this clone: No antigen is known for it.

Sequencing used immunoSEQ multiplex PCR; TCRdb keeps in-frame clones, though not all of them. The sample lists 130,000 or so clones; around 90% were seen once. V was shortened by 4 bases and J by 5 bases, with 13 bases between the two germline ends. The CDR3 has 14 residues. Sequencing used peripheral blood, obtained on day 0 of AZD1222 vaccination. The chain couples TRBV5-3 to TRBJ1-5; perhaps TRBD1 as D (5 bases). Being an ORF, TRBV5-3 has a function that is uncertain. The source is an adult in good health. The CDR3: CARSPAGAYQPQHF. CDR3 in DNA: TGTGCCAGAAGCCCCGCTGGGGCCTATCAGCCCCAGCATTTT.